Below, one T cell receptor (beta chain) is given with its context. These data are taken from a study of blood T cell repertoires in COVID-19. Sequenced by immunoSEQ multiplex PCR; TCRdb stores in-frame clones only, minus some. The table shows some 180,000 clones, with approximately 80% occurring only once. Seattle's cohort entered during active infection and was followed longitudinally. In germline, CDR1 is MNHEY, CDR2 SVGAGI. V lost 5 bases, J lost 7 bases, and 6 bases stayed unmatched. The CDR3 loop spans 14 amino acids. The TCR was taken from a woman aged 40 to 50 with COVID-19, enrolled during active disease. Sequenced: peripheral blood. The chain combines TRBV6-5 with TRBJ1-5; 9 bases align to TRBD1. This CDR3 is CASSIGTGRQPQHF. The CDR3 DNA follows: TGTGCCAGCAGTATTGGGACAGGGAGACAGCCCCAGCATTTT.